A single sample is the source of the 24 T cell receptor beta chains below, sequenced in a study of blood T cell repertoires in COVID-19. Here immunoSEQ multiplex PCR was the method, and the copy in TCRdb shows in-frame clones only, minus some. The table shows about 59,000 clones, with less than 85% occurring only once. Source material: peripheral blood. These receptors all come from a human donor in a cohort sampled during active COVID-19.

This clone was found once. This chain joins TRBV25-1 and TRBJ1-1; 7 nucleotides align to TRBD1. The ends lost 4 bases at V and 1 base at J; junction bases unmatched: 6. This CDR3 has 15 residues. Germline loops: CDR1 MGHDK, CDR2 SYGVNS. The CDR3 here is CASSGWRTGNTEAFF. The CDR3, as DNA: TGTGCCAGCAGTGGGTGGCGGACAGGGAACACTGAAGCTTTCTTT.

The V and J genes are TRBV11-3 and TRBJ1-1, with D perhaps matching TRBD1 (5 bases). V lost 5 bases and J 2 bases, leaving 15 bases between the germline ends. There are 15 residues in the CDR3. From germline, CDR1 is SGHNT and CDR2 YENEEA. The CDR3 is CASSKSGQHNTEAFF. The CDR3 nucleotides read TGTGCCAGCAGCAAATCCGGACAACACAACACTGAAGCTTTCTTT.

This clone was picked up a small number of times. The rearrangement links TRBV6-5 to TRBJ1-2; maybe TRBD1 (5 bases). V was clipped by 6 bases and J by 0 bases, with 11 bases between them. Per the germline V gene, CDR1 is MNHEY and CDR2 is SVGAGI. The CDR3 extends over 14 amino acids. In nucleotides, the CDR3 is TGTGCCAGCAGCTTACAGGCAACTAACTATGGCTACACCTTC. Translating it yields CASSLQATNYGYTF.

This clone has a handful of counts. The rearrangement uses TRBV11-2 and TRBJ1-4; D ambiguous. The V end was cut by 1 base, the J end by 8 bases, with 17 bases between. Germline CDR1 and CDR2: SGHAT and FQNNGV. This CDR3 is 16 amino acids long. CDR3 sequence reads: CASSLASPTLGEKLFF. CDR3 bases: TGTGCCAGCAGCTTAGCGTCGCCGACTTTAGGAGAAAAACTGTTTTTT.

This chain connects TRBV2 to TRBJ2-5; D perhaps matches TRBD2 (5 bases). CDR1 is SNHLY, CDR2 FYNNEI, per germline. Trimming pared 8 bases from V and 5 bases from J, leaving 15 bases between. This CDR3 has 13 residues. For the CDR3, the DNA is TGTGCCAGCTGGCGGGCCTGGACGGAGACCCAGTACTTC. Translating gives CASWRAWTETQYF.

The chain is built from TRBV15 and TRBJ1-1; no definite D call. V lost 8 bases and J lost 6, with 13 bases in between. There are 12 residues in the CDR3. CDR1 is LNHNV and CDR2 is YYDKDF in the germline V gene (reference sequence). In DNA, the CDR3 is TGTGCCACCGGCGGGGAGGAGGCTGAAGCTTTCTTT. It specifies CATGGEEAEAFF.

This clone was observed once. The chain combines TRBV7-3 with TRBJ2-7; possible D gene TRBD1, 6 bases. Germline assignment: CDR1 SGHTA and CDR2 FQGTGA. Trimming took 5 bases from V and 6 from J, leaving 14 bases between them. This CDR3 comprises 13 residues. This chain's CDR3 is CASSPGADREQYF. The CDR3 coding sequence is TGTGCCAGCAGCCCAGGGGCGGACCGCGAGCAGTACTTC.

The rearrangement uses TRBV9 and TRBJ1-1; weak D call: TRBD1 (5 bases). Per the germline V gene, CDR1 is SGDLS and CDR2 is YYNGEE. This CDR3 has 16 amino acids. With 3 bases removed from V and 1 base from J, the gap between germline ends came to 16 bases. In nucleotides, the CDR3 is TGTGCCAGCAGCGCCCACGCCGGACAAGAGAACACTGAAGCTTTCTTT. Protein: CASSAHAGQENTEAFF.

The chain recombines TRBV15 with TRBJ2-2; 7 bases are a match to TRBD1. The germline V gene encodes CDR1 LNHNV and CDR2 YYDKDF (reference sequence). V lost 4 bases and J lost 2; bases outside the gene matches: 4. This CDR3 is built from 15 residues. CDR3: CATSKDRRNTGELFF. The CDR3 DNA follows: TGTGCCACCAGCAAGGACAGGCGAAACACCGGGGAGCTGTTTTTT.

The chain combines TRBV11-2 with TRBJ2-7, with a possible D match to TRBD2 (5 bases). The CDR3 loop spans 15 amino acids. Deletions cut 3 bases from V and 3 bases from J, with 15 bases between. Germline lookup yields CDR1 SGHAT and CDR2 FQNNGV. This chain's CDR3 is CASSFASRGLYEQYF. CDR3 in DNA: TGTGCCAGCAGCTTCGCTAGCAGAGGGCTCTACGAGCAGTACTTC.

This chain joins TRBV5-4 and TRBJ2-7; D is unresolved. This CDR3 is built from 14 residues. Trimming shortened V by 0 bases and J by 2 bases, and 9 bases separated the two germline ends. The germline V gene has CDR1 SGHNT and CDR2 YYREEE (reference sequence). The CDR3 sequence: CASSLDPGPYEQYF. As DNA, the CDR3 is TGTGCCAGCAGCTTGGACCCCGGTCCCTACGAGCAGTACTTC.

V gene TRBV24-1 combines with J gene TRBJ2-5, with a possible D match to TRBD2 (7 bases). Trimming shortened V by 3 bases and J by 5 bases, and 12 bases separated the two germline ends. This CDR3 is built from 14 residues. Per germline, CDR1 KGHDR and CDR2 SFDVKD. CDR3 protein: CATSDTRGGETQYF. The CDR3 DNA follows: TGTGCCACCAGTGATACCAGGGGAGGGGAGACCCAGTACTTC.

The rearrangement links TRBV7-3 to TRBJ2-7, with D tentatively TRBD2 (6 bases). Germline CDR1 SGHTA, CDR2 FQGTGA. Trimming took off 2 bases at V and 2 bases at J, with 10 bases between the two ends. This CDR3 spans 14 amino acids. The CDR3 nucleotides read TGTGCCAGCAGCTTAGACGGCGGGACCTACGAGCAGTACTTC. Translated: CASSLDGGTYEQYF.

The chain combines TRBV6-5 with TRBJ1-1; D gene uncertain. Germline assignment: CDR1 MNHEY and CDR2 SVGAGI. Trimming removed 4 bases from V and 6 bases from J, with 15 bases in between. CDR3 size: 14 residues. CDR3: CASSLCVGCPEAFF. The CDR3 coding sequence is TGTGCCAGCAGTTTATGTGTCGGGTGTCCTGAAGCTTTCTTT.

This chain uses TRBV19 with TRBJ1-5, with D possibly matching TRBD1 (6 bases). Trimming left V 5 bases short and J 0 bases short, with 17 bases between. CDR3 size: 17 residues. Germline V CDR1 and CDR2: LNHDA, SQIVND (reference sequence). The CDR3 region is CASSFSRTVVSNQPQHF. As DNA, the CDR3 is TGTGCCAGTAGTTTTAGTAGGACAGTCGTTAGCAATCAGCCCCAGCATTTT.

The CDR3 DNA sequence: TGTGCCAGCAGTTCCCCACTTCTAACTGAAGCTTTCTTT. Protein product: CASSSPLLTEAFF. This sequence joins TRBV6-5 and TRBJ1-1; the D is unclear. The CDR3 runs 13 residues. The germline gives CDR1 MNHEY, CDR2 SVGAGI. With 4 bases removed from V and 5 bases from J, the gap between germline ends came to 11 bases.

Only a few counts were recorded for this clone. This chain uses TRBV19 with TRBJ2-7; 10 bases map to TRBD1. Germline CDR1 is LNHDA and CDR2 is SQIVND (reference sequence). The trim removed 5 bases at V and 8 bases at J, leaving 6 bases unmatched. The CDR3 extends over 13 amino acids. CDR3 coding DNA: TGTGCCAGTAGTTTTGGACAGGGGGTGCAGCAGTACTTC. Translation gives CASSFGQGVQQYF. Supplemented by reference TRBV19 and TRBJ2-7, the full variable domain reads DGGITQSPKYLFRKEGQNVTLSCEQNLNHDAMYWYRQDPGQGLRLIYYSQIVNDFQKGDIAEGYSVSREKKESFPLTVTSAQKNPTAFYLCASSFGQGVQQYFGPGTRLTVT.

Note on this clone: One end of the junction varies from germline; a read error may be responsible. The chain links TRBV3-1 (or the pseudogene TRBV3-2) to TRBJ2-7; TRBD1 might be the D (5 bases). The CDR3 spans 13 residues. The germline V gene has CDR1 LGHDT and CDR2 YNNKEL (reference sequence). The CDR3 DNA follows: TGTGCCAGCAGCCAAGATCTCGACCTAGACAGAATTTTC. It specifies CASSQDLDLDRIF.

V usage is TRBV25-1 and J usage is TRBJ1-2, with D possibly being TRBD1 (5 bases). The CDR3 spans 13 residues. V was pared by 10 bases and J by 8 bases, with 20 bases between. Germline lookup yields CDR1 MGHDK and CDR2 SYGVNS. CDR3 DNA: TGTGCCACCGCCCGGACGGGGGGTTTCGGCTACACCTTC. Translating gives CATARTGGFGYTF.

The rearrangement uses TRBV28 and TRBJ2-6; D is unresolved. This CDR3 is built from 12 residues. V shed 8 bases and J shed 0 bases, with 2 bases lying between them. The germline V gene encodes CDR1 MDHEN and CDR2 SYDVKM. CDR3 nucleotide sequence: TGTGCCAGCCTCTCTGGGGCCAACGTCCTGACTTTC. Encoded protein: CASLSGANVLTF. Filled out from reference TRBV28 and TRBJ2-6, the complete variable domain reads DVKVTQSSRYLVKRTGEKVFLECVQDMDHENMFWYRQDPGLGLRLIYFSYDVKMKEKGDIPEGYSVSREKKERFSLILESASTNQTSMYLCASLSGANVLTFGAGSRLTVL.

V usage is TRBV2 and J usage is TRBJ2-5, with TRBD1 matching over 8 bases. This CDR3 is 14 amino acids long. Trimming took 6 bases from V and 2 from J; bases not matched to a gene: 5. Germline loops: CDR1 SNHLY, CDR2 FYNNEI. CDR3 amino acids: CASSLQGGQETQYF. Here the CDR3 DNA reads TGTGCCAGCAGCCTACAGGGGGGACAAGAGACCCAGTACTTC.

The rearrangement joins TRBV7-2 to TRBJ2-2, with 10 positions matching TRBD1. The CDR3 has 15 amino acids. The V and J ends lost 5 bases and 6 bases, in that order; junction bases with no gene match: 6. Germline V gives CDR1 SGHTA, CDR2 FQGNSA. CDR3 coding DNA: TGTGCCAGCAGCAACCGACAGGGGGCTGCCGGGGAGCTGTTTTTT. It is translated as CASSNRQGAAGELFF.

The chain joins TRBV19 to TRBJ2-7, with D perhaps TRBD1 (5 bases). Germline CDR1 and CDR2: LNHDA and SQIVND (reference sequence). Trimming cost V 3 bases and J 7 bases, with 13 bases left between them. This CDR3 has 13 residues. The CDR3 DNA follows: TGTGCCAGTAGTATCCAGGGTGTGGGGGAGCAGTACTTC. It translates to CASSIQGVGEQYF.

The CDR3 reads CASLPRTGVNNEQFF. The CDR3 DNA is TGTGCCAGCCTTCCGCGGACAGGAGTCAACAATGAGCAGTTCTTC. The chain links TRBV18 to TRBJ2-1; 7 nucleotides line up with TRBD1. The CDR3 is made up of 15 amino acids. Germline values: CDR1 KGHSH, CDR2 LQKENI. The ends lost 8 bases at V and 5 bases at J; junction bases unmatched: 12.